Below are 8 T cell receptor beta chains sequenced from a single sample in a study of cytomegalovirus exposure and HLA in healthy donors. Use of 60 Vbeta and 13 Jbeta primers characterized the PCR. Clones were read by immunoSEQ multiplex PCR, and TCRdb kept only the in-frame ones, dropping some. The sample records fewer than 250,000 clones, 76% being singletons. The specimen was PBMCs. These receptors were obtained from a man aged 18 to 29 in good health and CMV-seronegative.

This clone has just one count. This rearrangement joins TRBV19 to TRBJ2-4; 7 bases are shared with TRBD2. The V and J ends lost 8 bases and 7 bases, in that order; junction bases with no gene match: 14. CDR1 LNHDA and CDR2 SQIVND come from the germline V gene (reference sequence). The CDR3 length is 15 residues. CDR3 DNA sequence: TGTGCCAGTCTATCCCTAGCGGCCGGGCCCAACATTCAGTACTTC. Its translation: CASLSLAAGPNIQYF.

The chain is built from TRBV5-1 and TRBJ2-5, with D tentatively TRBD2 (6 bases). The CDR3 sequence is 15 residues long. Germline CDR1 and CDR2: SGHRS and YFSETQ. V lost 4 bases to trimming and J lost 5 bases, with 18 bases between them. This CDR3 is CASSVQDGRSETQYF. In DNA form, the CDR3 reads TGCGCCAGCAGCGTACAGGACGGGAGAAGCGAGACCCAGTACTTC.

The CDR3 region is CSVEDTSGSSLETQYF. The DNA of the CDR3 is TGCAGCGTTGAAGATACCAGCGGGAGTTCCCTGGAGACCCAGTACTTC. This sequence joins TRBV29-1 and TRBJ2-5, with TRBD2 matching 8 bases. Germline V gene lookup returns CDR1 SQVTM and CDR2 ANQGSEA. CDR3 length: 16 amino acids. V was clipped by 0 bases and J by 5 bases; unmatched bases: 11.

Here the CDR3 reads CASSWTGTDTQYF. Written as DNA, the CDR3 is TGTGCCAGCAGTTGGACTGGCACAGATACGCAGTATTTT. This chain joins TRBV7-2 and TRBJ2-3; a weak D match, TRBD2 (5 bases). Trimming took 6 bases from V and 1 from J, leaving 8 bases between them. CDR1 and CDR2 (germline): SGHTA, FQGNSA. The CDR3 has 13 amino acids.

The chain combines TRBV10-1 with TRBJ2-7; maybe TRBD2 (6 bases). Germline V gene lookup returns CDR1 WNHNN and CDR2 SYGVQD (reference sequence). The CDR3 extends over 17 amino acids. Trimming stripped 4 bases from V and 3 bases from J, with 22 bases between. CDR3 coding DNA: TGCGCCAGCAGTGGAGGGGTTGGGTACGGCGGGATCTACGAGCAGTACTTC. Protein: CASSGGVGYGGIYEQYF.

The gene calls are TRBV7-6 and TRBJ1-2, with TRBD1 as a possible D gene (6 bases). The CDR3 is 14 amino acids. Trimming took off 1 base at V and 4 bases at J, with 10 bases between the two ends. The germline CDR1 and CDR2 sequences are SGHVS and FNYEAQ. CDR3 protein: CASSLGEGVYGYTF. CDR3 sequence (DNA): TGTGCCAGCAGCTTAGGGGAGGGGGTCTATGGCTACACCTTC.

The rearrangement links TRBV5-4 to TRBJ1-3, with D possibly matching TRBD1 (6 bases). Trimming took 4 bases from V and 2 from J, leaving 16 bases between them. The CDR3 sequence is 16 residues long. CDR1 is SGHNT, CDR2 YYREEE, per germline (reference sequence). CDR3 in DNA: TGTGCCAGCAGCCTTCGAACAGGGAATCCTGGAAACACCATATATTTT. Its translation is CASSLRTGNPGNTIYF.

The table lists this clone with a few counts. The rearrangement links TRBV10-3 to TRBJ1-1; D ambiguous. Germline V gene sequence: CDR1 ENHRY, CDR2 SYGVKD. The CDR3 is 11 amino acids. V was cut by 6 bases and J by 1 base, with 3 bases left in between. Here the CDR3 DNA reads TGTGCCATCAGCAGGAACACTGAAGCTTTCTTT. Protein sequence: CAISRNTEAFF.